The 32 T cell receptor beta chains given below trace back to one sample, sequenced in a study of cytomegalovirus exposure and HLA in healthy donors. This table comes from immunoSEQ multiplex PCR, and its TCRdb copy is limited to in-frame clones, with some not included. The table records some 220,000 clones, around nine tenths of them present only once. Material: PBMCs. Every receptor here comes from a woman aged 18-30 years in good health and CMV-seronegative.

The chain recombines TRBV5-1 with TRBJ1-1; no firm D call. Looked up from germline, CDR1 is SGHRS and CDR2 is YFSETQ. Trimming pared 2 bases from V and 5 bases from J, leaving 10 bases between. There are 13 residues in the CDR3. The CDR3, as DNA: TGCGCCAGCAGCTTCGCGGGAGGAACTGAAGCTTTCTTT. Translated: CASSFAGGTEAFF.

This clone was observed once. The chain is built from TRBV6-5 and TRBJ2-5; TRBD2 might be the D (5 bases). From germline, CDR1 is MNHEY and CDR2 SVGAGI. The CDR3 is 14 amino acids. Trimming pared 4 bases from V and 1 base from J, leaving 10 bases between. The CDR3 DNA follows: TGTGCCAGCAGTTTATACGGACTCCAAGAGACCCAGTACTTC. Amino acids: CASSLYGLQETQYF.

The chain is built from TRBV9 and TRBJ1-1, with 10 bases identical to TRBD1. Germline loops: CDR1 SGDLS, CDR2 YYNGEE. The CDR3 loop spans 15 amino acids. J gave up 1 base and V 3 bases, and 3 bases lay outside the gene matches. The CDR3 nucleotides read TGTGCCAGCAGCGGTCGACAGGGGGCGAACACTGAAGCTTTCTTT. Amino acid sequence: CASSGRQGANTEAFF.

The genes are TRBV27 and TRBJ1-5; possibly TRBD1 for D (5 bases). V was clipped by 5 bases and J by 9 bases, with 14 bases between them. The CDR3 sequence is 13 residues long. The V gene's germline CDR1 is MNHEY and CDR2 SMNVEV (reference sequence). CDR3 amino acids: CASSPRVFMPQHF. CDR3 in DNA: TGTGCCAGCAGTCCCAGGGTGTTCATGCCCCAGCATTTT.

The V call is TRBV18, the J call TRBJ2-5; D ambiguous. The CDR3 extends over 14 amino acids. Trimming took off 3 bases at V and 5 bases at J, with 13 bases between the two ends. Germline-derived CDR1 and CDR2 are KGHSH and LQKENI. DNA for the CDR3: TGTGCCAGCTCACCGAGCCGTCTAGAGGAGACCCAGTACTTC. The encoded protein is CASSPSRLEETQYF. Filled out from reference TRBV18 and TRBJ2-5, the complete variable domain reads NAGVMQNPRHLVRRRGQEARLRCSPMKGHSHVYWYRQLPEEGLKFMVYLQKENIIDESGMPKERFSAEFPKEGPSILRIQQVVRGDSAAYFCASSPSRLEETQYFGPGTRLLVL.

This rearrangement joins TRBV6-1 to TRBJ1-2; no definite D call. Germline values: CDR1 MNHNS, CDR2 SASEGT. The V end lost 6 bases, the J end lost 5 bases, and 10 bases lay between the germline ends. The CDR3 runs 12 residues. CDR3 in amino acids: CASSGGIYGYTF. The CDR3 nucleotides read TGTGCCAGCAGCGGAGGTATTTATGGCTACACCTTC.

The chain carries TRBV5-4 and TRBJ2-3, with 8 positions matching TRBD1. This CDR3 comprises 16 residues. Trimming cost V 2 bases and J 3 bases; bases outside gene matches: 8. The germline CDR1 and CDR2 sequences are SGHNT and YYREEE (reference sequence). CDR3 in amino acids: CASSLRGQAFTDTQYF. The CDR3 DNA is TGTGCCAGCAGCTTAAGGGGACAGGCCTTTACAGATACGCAGTATTTT. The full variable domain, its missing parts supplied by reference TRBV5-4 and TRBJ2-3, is ETGVTQSPTHLIKTRGQQVTLRCSSQSGHNTVSWYQQALGQGPQFIFQYYREEENGRGNFPPRFSGLQFPNYSSELNVNALELDDSALYLCASSLRGQAFTDTQYFGPGTRLTVL.

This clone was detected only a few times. The CDR3 DNA is TGTGCCAGCAGGGGGGGGACAGGGGACTATGGCTACACCTTC. It specifies CASRGGTGDYGYTF. The genes are TRBV21-1 and TRBJ1-2; the table's D call TRBD1 went unverified against the DNA. TRBV21-1 represents a pseudogene. The CDR3 runs to 14 residues.

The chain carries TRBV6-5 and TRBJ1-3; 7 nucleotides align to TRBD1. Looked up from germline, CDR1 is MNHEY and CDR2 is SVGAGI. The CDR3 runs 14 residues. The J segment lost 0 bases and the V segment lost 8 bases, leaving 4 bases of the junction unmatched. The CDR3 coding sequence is TGTGCCAGCTTGGACAGGAGCTCTGGAAACACCATATATTTT. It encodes CASLDRSSGNTIYF.

In nucleotides, the CDR3 is TGTGCCATCAGTGAGTCTGGGGCAGGCGGCAAAGAGACCCAGTACTTC. Translating it yields CAISESGAGGKETQYF. This rearrangement joins TRBV10-3 to TRBJ2-5, with D tentatively TRBD1 (5 bases). Germline CDR1 reads ENHRY; CDR2 reads SYGVKD. V lost 0 bases and J 3 bases, leaving 14 bases between the germline ends. The CDR3 extends over 16 amino acids.

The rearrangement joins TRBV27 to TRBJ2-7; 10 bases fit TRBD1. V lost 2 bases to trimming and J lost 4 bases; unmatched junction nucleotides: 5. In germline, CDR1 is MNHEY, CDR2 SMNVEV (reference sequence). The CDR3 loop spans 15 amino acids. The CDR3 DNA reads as TGTGCCAGCAGTTTAGCCGGGACAGGGGCGTACGAGCAGTACTTC. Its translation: CASSLAGTGAYEQYF.

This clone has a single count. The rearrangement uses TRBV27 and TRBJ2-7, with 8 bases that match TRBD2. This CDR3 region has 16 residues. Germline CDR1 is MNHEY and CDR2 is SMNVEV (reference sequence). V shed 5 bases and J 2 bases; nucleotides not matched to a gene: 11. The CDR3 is CASSPEIAGSTYEQYF. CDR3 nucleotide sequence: TGTGCCAGCAGTCCCGAAATAGCGGGATCGACCTACGAGCAGTACTTC.

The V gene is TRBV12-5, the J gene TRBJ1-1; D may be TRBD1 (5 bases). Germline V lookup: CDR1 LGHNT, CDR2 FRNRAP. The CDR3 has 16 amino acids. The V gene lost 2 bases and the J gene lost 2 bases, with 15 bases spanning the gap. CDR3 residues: CASGLKRDFPNTEAFF. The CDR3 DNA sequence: TGTGCTAGTGGTTTGAAAAGGGACTTCCCTAACACTGAAGCTTTCTTT.

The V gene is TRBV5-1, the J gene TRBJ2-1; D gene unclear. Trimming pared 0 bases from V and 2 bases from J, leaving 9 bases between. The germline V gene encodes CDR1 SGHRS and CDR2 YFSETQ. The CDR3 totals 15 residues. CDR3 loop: CASSLDGLTYNEQFF. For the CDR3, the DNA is TGCGCCAGCAGCTTGGATGGGCTAACCTACAATGAGCAGTTCTTC.

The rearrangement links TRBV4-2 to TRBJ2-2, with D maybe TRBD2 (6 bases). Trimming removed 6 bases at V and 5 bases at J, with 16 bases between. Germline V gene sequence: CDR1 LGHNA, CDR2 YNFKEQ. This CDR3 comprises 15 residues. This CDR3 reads CASRGGVVGTGELFF. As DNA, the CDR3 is TGTGCCAGCAGAGGAGGGGTAGTTGGGACCGGGGAGCTGTTTTTT.

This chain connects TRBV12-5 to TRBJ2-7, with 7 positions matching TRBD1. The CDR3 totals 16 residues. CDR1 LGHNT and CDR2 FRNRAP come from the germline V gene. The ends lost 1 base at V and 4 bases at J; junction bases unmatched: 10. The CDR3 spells CASGLGETGTGYEQYF. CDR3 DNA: TGTGCTAGTGGTTTGGGTGAGACAGGGACGGGGTACGAGCAGTACTTC. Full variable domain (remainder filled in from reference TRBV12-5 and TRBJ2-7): DARVTQTPRHKVTEMGQEVTMRCQPILGHNTVFWYRQTMMQGLELLAYFRNRAPLDDSGMPKDRFSAEMPDATLATLKIQPSEPRDSAVYFCASGLGETGTGYEQYFGPGTRLTVT.

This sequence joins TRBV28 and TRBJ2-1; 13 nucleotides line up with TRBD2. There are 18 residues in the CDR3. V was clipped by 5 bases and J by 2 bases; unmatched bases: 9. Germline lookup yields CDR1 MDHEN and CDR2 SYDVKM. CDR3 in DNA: TGTGCCAGCAGTCGGTTGCCCGGGACTAGCGGGGCCTACAATGAGCAGTTCTTC. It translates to CASSRLPGTSGAYNEQFF.

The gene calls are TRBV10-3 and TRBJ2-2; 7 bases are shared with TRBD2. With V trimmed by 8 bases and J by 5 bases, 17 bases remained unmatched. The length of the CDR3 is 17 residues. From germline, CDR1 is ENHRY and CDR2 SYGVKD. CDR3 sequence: CAIGASGQAFGTGELFF. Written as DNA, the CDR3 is TGTGCCATCGGGGCTAGCGGCCAAGCATTCGGAACCGGGGAGCTGTTTTTT.

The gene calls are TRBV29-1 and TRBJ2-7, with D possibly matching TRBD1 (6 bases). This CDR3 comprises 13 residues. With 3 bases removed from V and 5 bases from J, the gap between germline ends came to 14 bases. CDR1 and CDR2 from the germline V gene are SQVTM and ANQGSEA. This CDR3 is CSVDLGRGNEQYF. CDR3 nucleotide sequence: TGCAGCGTTGACCTTGGCAGGGGAAACGAGCAGTACTTC.

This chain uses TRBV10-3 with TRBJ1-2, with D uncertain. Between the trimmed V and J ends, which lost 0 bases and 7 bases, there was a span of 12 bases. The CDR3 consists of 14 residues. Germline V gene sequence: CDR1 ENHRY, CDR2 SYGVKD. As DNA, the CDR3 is TGTGCCATCAGTGAGTCGCGGGCAGATCCTGGCTACACCTTC. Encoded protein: CAISESRADPGYTF.

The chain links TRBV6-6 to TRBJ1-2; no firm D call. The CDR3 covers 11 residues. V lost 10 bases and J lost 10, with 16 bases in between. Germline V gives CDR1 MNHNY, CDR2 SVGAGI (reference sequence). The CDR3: CATQEATSYTF. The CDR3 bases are TGTGCCACTCAGGAGGCAACCTCCTACACCTTC.

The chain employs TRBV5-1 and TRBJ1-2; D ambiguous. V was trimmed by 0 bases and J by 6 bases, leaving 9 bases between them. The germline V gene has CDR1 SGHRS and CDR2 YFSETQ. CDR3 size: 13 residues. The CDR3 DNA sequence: TGCGCCAGCAGCTTGGAGGCGGTAGATGGCTACACCTTC. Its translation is CASSLEAVDGYTF.

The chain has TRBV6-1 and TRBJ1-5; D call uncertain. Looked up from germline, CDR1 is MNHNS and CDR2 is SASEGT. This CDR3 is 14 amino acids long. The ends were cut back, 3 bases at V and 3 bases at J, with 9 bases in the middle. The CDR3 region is CASSDSVNNQPQHF. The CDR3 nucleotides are TGTGCCAGCAGTGATTCAGTCAACAATCAGCCCCAGCATTTT.

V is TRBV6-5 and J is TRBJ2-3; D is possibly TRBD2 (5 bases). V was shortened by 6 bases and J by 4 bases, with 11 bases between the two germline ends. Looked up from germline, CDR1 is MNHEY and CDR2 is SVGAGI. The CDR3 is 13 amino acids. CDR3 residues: CASRLRRADTQYF. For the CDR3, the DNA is TGTGCCAGCAGACTCCGGCGGGCAGATACGCAGTATTTT.

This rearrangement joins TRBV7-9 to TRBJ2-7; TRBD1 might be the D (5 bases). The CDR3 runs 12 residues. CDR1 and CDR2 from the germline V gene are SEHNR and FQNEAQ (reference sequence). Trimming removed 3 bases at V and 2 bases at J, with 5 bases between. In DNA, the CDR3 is TGTGCCAGCAGCTTGACAGCCTACGAGCAGTACTTC. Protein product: CASSLTAYEQYF.

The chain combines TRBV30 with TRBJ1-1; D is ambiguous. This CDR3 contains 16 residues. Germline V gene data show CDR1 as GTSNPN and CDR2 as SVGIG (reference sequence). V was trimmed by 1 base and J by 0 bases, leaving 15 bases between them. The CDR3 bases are TGTGCCTGGAGTGCCGCTGTGGGCAGTCTGAACACTGAAGCTTTCTTT. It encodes CAWSAAVGSLNTEAFF.

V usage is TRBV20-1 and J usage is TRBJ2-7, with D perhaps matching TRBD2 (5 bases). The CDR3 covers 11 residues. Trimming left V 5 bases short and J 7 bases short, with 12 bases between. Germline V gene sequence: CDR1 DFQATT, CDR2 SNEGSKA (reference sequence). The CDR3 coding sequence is TGCAGTGCTGGAGGCTCACTAGAGCAGTACTTC. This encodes CSAGGSLEQYF.

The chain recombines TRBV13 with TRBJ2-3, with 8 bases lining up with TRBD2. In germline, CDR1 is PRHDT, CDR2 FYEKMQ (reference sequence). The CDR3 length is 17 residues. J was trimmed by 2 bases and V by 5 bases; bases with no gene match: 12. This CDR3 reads CASSARGAGGVTDTQYF. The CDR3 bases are TGTGCCAGCAGCGCCCGCGGGGCGGGAGGAGTCACAGATACGCAGTATTTT. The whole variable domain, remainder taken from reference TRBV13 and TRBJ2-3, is AAGVIQSPRHLIKEKRETATLKCYPIPRHDTVYWYQQGPGQDPQFLISFYEKMQSDKGSIPDRFSAQQFSDYHSELNMSSLELGDSALYFCASSARGAGGVTDTQYFGPGTRLTVL.

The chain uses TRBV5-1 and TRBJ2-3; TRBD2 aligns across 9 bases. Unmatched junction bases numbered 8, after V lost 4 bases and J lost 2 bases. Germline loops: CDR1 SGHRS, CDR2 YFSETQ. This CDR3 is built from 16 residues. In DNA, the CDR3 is TGCGCCAGCAGCACAGAGACTAGCGGAATCACAGATACGCAGTATTTT. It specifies CASSTETSGITDTQYF.

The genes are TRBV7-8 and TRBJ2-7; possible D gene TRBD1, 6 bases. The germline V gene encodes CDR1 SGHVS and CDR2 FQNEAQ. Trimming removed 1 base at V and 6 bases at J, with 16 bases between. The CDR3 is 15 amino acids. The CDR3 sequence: CASSLELGQRAEQYF. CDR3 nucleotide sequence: TGTGCCAGCAGCTTAGAGTTGGGACAACGGGCCGAGCAGTACTTC.

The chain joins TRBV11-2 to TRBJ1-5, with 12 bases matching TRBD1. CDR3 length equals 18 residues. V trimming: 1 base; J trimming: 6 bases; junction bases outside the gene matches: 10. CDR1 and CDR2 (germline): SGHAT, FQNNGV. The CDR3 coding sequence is TGTGCCAGCAGCTTAGGACCGAGGGACAGGGGGCAAGGTCAGCCCCAGCATTTT. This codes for CASSLGPRDRGQGQPQHF. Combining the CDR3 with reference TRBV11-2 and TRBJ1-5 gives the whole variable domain EAGVAQSPRYKIIEKRQSVAFWCNPISGHATLYWYQQILGQGPKLLIQFQNNGVVDDSQLPKDRFSAERLKGVDSTLKIQPAKLEDSAVYLCASSLGPRDRGQGQPQHFGDGTRLSIL.

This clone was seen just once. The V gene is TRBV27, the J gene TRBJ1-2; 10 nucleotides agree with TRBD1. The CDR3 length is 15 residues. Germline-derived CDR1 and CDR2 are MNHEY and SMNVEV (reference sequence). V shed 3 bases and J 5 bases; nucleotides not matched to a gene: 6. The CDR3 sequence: CASSLGGQGVYGYTF. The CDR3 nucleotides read TGTGCCAGCAGTTTGGGAGGACAGGGGGTTTATGGCTACACCTTC.